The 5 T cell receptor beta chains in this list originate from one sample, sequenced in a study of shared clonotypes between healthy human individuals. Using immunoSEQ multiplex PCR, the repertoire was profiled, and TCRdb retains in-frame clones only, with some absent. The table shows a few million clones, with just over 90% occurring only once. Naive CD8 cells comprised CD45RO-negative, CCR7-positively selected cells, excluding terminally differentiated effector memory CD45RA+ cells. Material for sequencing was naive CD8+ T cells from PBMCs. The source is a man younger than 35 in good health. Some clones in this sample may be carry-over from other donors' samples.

The CDR3 spells CASSTVTGGVEGYTF. CDR3 DNA sequence: TGCGCCAGCAGCACGGTGACAGGGGGCGTCGAGGGCTACACCTTC. The genes are TRBV5-1 and TRBJ1-2; 10 bases map to TRBD1. Germline V gives CDR1 SGHRS, CDR2 YFSETQ. The V and J ends lost 4 bases and 8 bases, in that order; junction bases with no gene match: 11. The CDR3 runs to 15 residues.

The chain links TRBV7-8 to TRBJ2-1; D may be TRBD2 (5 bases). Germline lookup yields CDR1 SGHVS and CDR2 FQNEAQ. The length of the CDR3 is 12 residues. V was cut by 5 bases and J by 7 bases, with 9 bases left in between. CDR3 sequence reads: CASSRSVNEQFF. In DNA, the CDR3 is TGTGCCAGCAGCCGTAGCGTAAATGAGCAGTTCTTC.

This CDR3 reads CASSLLAGEKYTQYF. The DNA for the CDR3 is TGTGCCAGCAGCTTACTAGCGGGAGAGAAGTATACGCAGTATTTT. This chain joins TRBV11-2 and TRBJ2-3, with TRBD2 identical over 10 bases. CDR3 size: 15 residues. Germline V gives CDR1 SGHAT, CDR2 FQNNGV. The J segment lost 7 bases and the V segment lost 2 bases, leaving 6 bases of the junction unmatched.

The CDR3 DNA reads as TGTGCCAGCTCCTCCTTATCGGAAAAACTGTTTTTT. Translation gives CASSSLSEKLFF. This chain links TRBV7-9 with TRBJ1-4, with D hard to call. The CDR3 sequence is 12 residues long. CDR1 and CDR2 (germline): SEHNR, FQNEAQ (reference sequence). Trimming shortened V by 8 bases and J by 8 bases, and 12 bases separated the two germline ends.

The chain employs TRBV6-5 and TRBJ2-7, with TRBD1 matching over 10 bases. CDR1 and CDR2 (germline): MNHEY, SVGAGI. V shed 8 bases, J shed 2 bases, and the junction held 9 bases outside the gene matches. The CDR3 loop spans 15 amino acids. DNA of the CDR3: TGTGCCAGCCGCGAAAAGGACAGGGGGGCCTACGAGCAGTACTTC. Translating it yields CASREKDRGAYEQYF.